This TCR beta chain was obtained from a study of blood T cells in healthy people across ages. Notes on the study in general: While age rose, TCR beta diversity per million T cells dropped in a roughly linear way.

Every donor gave roughly 9.2 milliliters of peripheral blood. Per germline, CDR1 SGHVS and CDR2 FQNEAQ. The V end was cut by 2 bases, the J end by 7 bases, with 14 bases between. This CDR3 has 14 amino acids. A second PCR, run for about 6 to 11 cycles, used a sample-barcoded 5' primer plus a J-beta primer mix. All samples gave at least 2.5 million CDR3-containing paired-end reads. A single record per CDR3 protein comes from TCRdb applying MiXCR to the 5' RACE reads. The sample has approximately 1,700,000 distinct CDR3 sequences, about 39% seen once. Details on this clonotype: The antigen is not known.

The sequence derives from a human donor in good health. The rearrangement joins TRBV7-8 to TRBJ1-2; D is uncertain. The specimen was blood. The CDR3 sequence: CASSLSPNQGGYTF. The CDR3 DNA reads TGTGCCAGCAGCTTATCCCCCAATCAAGGTGGCTACACCTTC. Full variable domain (outside the CDR3, taken from reference TRBV7-8 and TRBJ1-2): GAGVSQSPRYKVAKRGQDVALRCDPISGHVSLFWYQQALGQGPEFLTYFQNEAQLDKSGLPSDRFFAERPEGSVSTLKIQRTQQEDSAVYLCASSLSPNQGGYTFGSGTRLTVV.